What follows describes a single TCR beta chain. Its cognate antigen is unknown. The data derive from a study of cytomegalovirus exposure and HLA in healthy donors. Study overall: There were 75 million to 95 million unique TCRs (from HLA-typed donors) in an early data release. Findings and limits, study-wide: Researchers counted roughly 160 TCR beta chains as cytomegalovirus-associated. According to reports, the classifier identified cytomegalovirus status with high specificity and sensitivity. Sequencing had likely introduced a cluster of highly shared sequence variants as an artifact.

A multiplex PCR was run with 60 Vbeta primers and 13 Jbeta primers. Measured with immunoSEQ multiplex PCR; TCRdb has only the in-frame clones, and not every one. The sample includes 150,000 to 200,000 clones, approximately 80% seen only once; the top ten take around 2%. V lost 1 base and J 4 bases, leaving 14 bases between the germline ends. Germline V gives CDR1 LNHDA, CDR2 SQIVND (reference sequence). This CDR3 comprises 16 residues. This receptor was identified in a woman in her late teens or twenties in good health and CMV-seropositive. The V gene is TRBV19, the J gene TRBJ1-3; D is possibly TRBD1 (6 bases). Sequenced: PBMCs. DNA for the CDR3: TGTGCCAGTAGTATAGTCGGGGGGCTTCGAGGAAACACCATATATTTT. Translating gives CASSIVGGLRGNTIYF.